Following are 12 T cell receptor beta chains from one sample sequenced in a study of response to subunit inactivated influenza vaccine. TCRdb re-analysed the RT-PCR reads in MiXCR, keeping a single row per CDR3 protein. The sample includes about 700,000 distinct CDR3 sequences, more than 11% seen only once; the top ten take 6.5% to 8.5%. Sequencing used PBMCs from blood, obtained less than 15 days before vaccination. The receptors derive from a man between 50 and 59 years old who received an inactivated influenza vaccine.

This sequence joins TRBV6-1 and TRBJ2-3; possible D gene TRBD1, 5 bases. V lost 6 bases and J 6 bases, leaving 13 bases between the germline ends. The CDR3 has 13 residues. Germline values: CDR1 MNHNS, CDR2 SASEGT. The CDR3 protein is CASSLTVMDTQYF. For the CDR3, the DNA is TGTGCCAGCAGCCTGACAGTCATGGATACGCAGTATTTT.

This chain uses TRBV30 with TRBJ1-1, with D possibly TRBD1 on 6 matching bases. Trimming shortened V by 6 bases and J by 3 bases, and 14 bases separated the two germline ends. This CDR3 spans 13 amino acids. Per germline, CDR1 GTSNPN and CDR2 SVGIG (reference sequence). CDR3 loop: CACTTGFYTEAFF. In nucleotides, the CDR3 is TGTGCCTGTACGACAGGTTTTTACACTGAAGCTTTCTTT.

This clonotype was seen many times. This chain links TRBV15 with TRBJ2-7; 7 nucleotides agree with TRBD1. Losses at the gene ends were 6 bases for V and 6 bases for J; bases not matched to a gene: 8. The CDR3 spans 13 residues. Looked up from germline, CDR1 is LNHNV and CDR2 is YYDKDF (reference sequence). CDR3 nucleotide sequence: TGTGCCACCAGGAGACAGGGCTTAGGCGAGCAGTACTTC. Protein: CATRRQGLGEQYF.

V and J are TRBV20-1 and TRBJ1-1; a possible D gene is TRBD1 (5 bases). This CDR3 region has 14 residues. V was pared by 6 bases and J by 0 bases, with 14 bases between. Looked up from germline, CDR1 is DFQATT and CDR2 is SNEGSKA (reference sequence). The CDR3: CSAPGRTVNTEAFF. CDR3 in DNA: TGCAGTGCCCCGGGACGGACCGTGAACACTGAAGCTTTCTTT.

This chain uses TRBV7-2 with TRBJ2-3, with D possibly matching TRBD2 (6 bases). Trimming took off 2 bases at V and 6 bases at J, with 9 bases between the two ends. The CDR3 has 13 amino acids. Germline V gene data show CDR1 as SGHTA and CDR2 as FQGNSA. CDR3 residues: CASSLIREDTQYF. In nucleotides, the CDR3 is TGTGCCAGCAGCTTAATCCGGGAGGATACGCAGTATTTT.

The chain links TRBV7-9 to TRBJ1-1, with TRBD1 identical over 10 bases. The V and J ends lost 5 bases and 5 bases, in that order; junction bases with no gene match: 8. Germline values: CDR1 SEHNR, CDR2 FQNEAQ (reference sequence). The length of the CDR3 is 15 residues. CDR3 residues: CASSITGTGVTEAFF. DNA for the CDR3: TGTGCCAGCAGCATCACCGGGACAGGGGTAACTGAAGCTTTCTTT.

The table lists this clonotype with a few counts. The chain links TRBV20-1 to TRBJ2-1; the match to TRBD2 covers 8 bases. This CDR3 spans 15 amino acids. Trimming cost V 3 bases and J 2 bases; bases outside gene matches: 6. The germline V gene encodes CDR1 DFQATT and CDR2 SNEGSKA (reference sequence). The CDR3 is CSARLAGRPYNEQFF. Here the CDR3 DNA reads TGCAGTGCTAGGCTAGCGGGCCGACCCTACAATGAGCAGTTCTTC.

The V gene is TRBV11-2, the J gene TRBJ2-1, with TRBD1 matching over 8 bases. The junction had 4 bases not matched to a gene; V was cut back by 0 bases and J by 6 bases. Germline V gene data show CDR1 as SGHAT and CDR2 as FQNNGV. The CDR3 totals 15 residues. DNA for the CDR3: TGTGCCAGCAGCTTAGAAAGGGGGACAGGCAATGAGCAGTTCTTC. It translates to CASSLERGTGNEQFF. The full variable domain, in which reference TRBV11-2 and TRBJ2-1 provide the parts outside the CDR3, is EAGVAQSPRYKIIEKRQSVAFWCNPISGHATLYWYQQILGQGPKLLIQFQNNGVVDDSQLPKDRFSAERLKGVDSTLKIQPAKLEDSAVYLCASSLERGTGNEQFFGPGTRLTVL.

This clonotype was counted between two and nine times. The chain combines TRBV2 with TRBJ1-5; D might be TRBD1 (5 bases). V dropped 4 bases and J dropped 1 base, with 11 bases sitting between them. The germline V gene has CDR1 SNHLY and CDR2 FYNNEI. There are 15 residues in the CDR3. The DNA for the CDR3 is TGTGCCAGCAGTGCCGATGGGGGAAGCAATCAGCCCCAGCATTTT. Translated, it gives CASSADGGSNQPQHF.

The sample holds many counts of this clonotype. The rearrangement joins TRBV9 to TRBJ2-1, with 7 nucleotides matching TRBD1. V gave up 4 bases and J gave up 4 bases; unmatched junction bases: 8. The CDR3 is made up of 15 amino acids. Germline values: CDR1 SGDLS, CDR2 YYNGEE. For the CDR3, the DNA is TGTGCCAGCAGCACCAGACAGGGATCTTACAATGAGCAGTTCTTC. Protein sequence: CASSTRQGSYNEQFF.

The chain is built from TRBV11-2 and TRBJ2-7, with D unresolved. CDR1 SGHAT and CDR2 FQNNGV come from the germline V gene. The V gene lost 1 base and the J gene lost 2 bases, with 12 bases spanning the gap. The CDR3 is 15 amino acids. For the CDR3, the DNA is TGTGCCAGCAGCTTAGTTTTACGCCCTACCTACGAGCAGTACTTC. Its translation: CASSLVLRPTYEQYF.

This clonotype was counted between two and nine times. The V call is TRBV4-3, the J call TRBJ2-7; perhaps TRBD2 as D (5 bases). V was cut by 4 bases and J by 2 bases, with 12 bases left in between. The germline V gene has CDR1 LGHNA and CDR2 YSLEER. The CDR3 has 14 residues. CDR3 coding DNA: TGCGCCAGCAGCCCTGGACTGAGCACCTACGAGCAGTACTTC. As protein: CASSPGLSTYEQYF.